Listed below are T cell receptor beta chains from one sample, sequenced in a study of T cell repertoires in cytomegalovirus infection. In TCRdb, the reads were re-called with MiXCR into one record per CDR3 protein. The repertoire holds fewer than 350,000 distinct CDR3 sequences, 15% to 20% seen once, with around 12% in the top ten. Sequencing was performed on PBMCs. Every receptor here comes from a human donor in good health (CMV status not recorded). Some clones in this sample may be carry-over from other donors' samples. The CDR3 runs from the conserved cysteine through the conserved F or W. D genes are given only for firm matches. Size is omitted from some rows. Given values are once, few, many or a class for expanded clones.

j_gene,d_gene,v_gene,abundance,CDR3nt,CDR3aa
TRBJ2-5,TRBD1,TRBV7-2,many,TGTGCCAGCAGCCAACCCACAGGGGGCCGAGAGACCCAGTACTTC,CASSQPTGGRETQYF
TRBJ1-6,-,TRBV7-9,-,TGTGCCAGCAGCTTGGGGGAGGCACCCCTCCACTTT,CASSLGEAPLHF
TRBJ2-1,-,TRBV18,-,TGTGCCAGCTCACCACTTATAGGGGGCTCCTACAATGAGCAGTTCTTC,CASSPLIGGSYNEQFF
TRBJ1-2,TRBD1,TRBV19,few,TGTGCCAGTAGTACCCCGAGACAGGGGGCCTATGGCTACACCTTC,CASSTPRQGAYGYTF
TRBJ1-3,-,TRBV12-3/TRBV12-4,-,TGTGCCAGCCTACTGATGTCTGGAAACACCATATATTTT,CASLLMSGNTIYF
TRBJ1-5,-,TRBV28,-,TGTGCCAGCAGTTTAGTGAGCCAGGGGAGTCAGCCCCAGCATTTT,CASSLVSQGSQPQHF
TRBJ1-2,-,TRBV5-4,many,TGTGCCAGCAGCTTGGCAGGCCAGGCAACTATTGGTGGCTACACCTTC,CASSLAGQATIGGYTF
TRBJ1-1,-,TRBV13,few,TGTGCCAGCAGCCAAACACCCTACAGGAACACTGAAGCTTTCTTT,CASSQTPYRNTEAFF
TRBJ1-2,TRBD1,TRBV12-3/TRBV12-4,-,TGTGCCAGCAGTTTAAGGTCTCACAGGGGGGCTAACTATGGCTACACCTTC,CASSLRSHRGANYGYTF
TRBJ2-3,TRBD2,TRBV6-6,-,TGTGCCAGCAGGTGGGGGCGGGGGGGCACAGATACGCAGTATTTT,CASRWGRGGTDTQYF
TRBJ1-6,-,TRBV4-3,-,TGCGCCAGCAGCCGCTGGGAACAGGGTGATTCACCCCTCCACTTT,CASSRWEQGDSPLHF
TRBJ2-7,TRBD1,TRBV4-1,few,TGCGCCAGCAGCCAAGAAGGCGGGACAGGGACTTACGAGCAGTACTTC,CASSQEGGTGTYEQYF
TRBJ1-5,-,TRBV19,few,TGTGCCAGTAGTATGTGGGCTGGTAACAATCAGCCCCAGCATTTT,CASSMWAGNNQPQHF
TRBJ2-3,TRBD1,TRBV4-3,-,TGCGCCAGCAGCCAAGACCCCCCCAGACAGGGGAGATCAGATACGCAGTATTTT,CASSQDPPRQGRSDTQYF
TRBJ2-1,-,TRBV5-4,-,TGTGCCAGCACCCAAACGGAAGGCCCCTACAATGAGCAGTTCTTC,CASTQTEGPYNEQFF
TRBJ1-1,-,TRBV25-1,-,TGTGCCAGCAGTGAACCCGGGACACAGAACACTGAAGCTTTCTTT,CASSEPGTQNTEAFF
TRBJ1-4,TRBD1,TRBV7-2,many,TGTGCCAGCAGCCCAGGGGGGGCAGCGTTTGAAAAACTGTTTTTT,CASSPGGAAFEKLFF
TRBJ1-5,-,TRBV27,-,TGTGCCAGCAGTGAGTGGGAGGGACAGCCCCAGCATTTT,CASSEWEGQPQHF
TRBJ1-2,TRBD1,TRBV5-6,few,TGTGCCAGCAGCCCTCAACCGGGACAGCTCTATGGCTACACCTTC,CASSPQPGQLYGYTF
TRBJ2-5,-,TRBV5-6,few,TGTGCCAGCAGCTCCCCGAAGGGAGGGGGGGCCCAAGAGACCCAGTACTTC,CASSSPKGGGAQETQYF
TRBJ1-2,-,TRBV20-1,few,TGCAGTGCTCGATTAGGGGTGGACTATGGCTACACCTTC,CSARLGVDYGYTF
TRBJ2-2,-,TRBV7-2,many,TGTGCCAGCAGCCTCACACGGGGGACCCCCAGCAACACCGGGGAGCTGTTTTTT,CASSLTRGTPSNTGELFF
TRBJ2-4,-,TRBV6-1,many,TGTGCCAGCAGTCAGCTAGGGGTAGCCAAAAACATTCAGTACTTC,CASSQLGVAKNIQYF
TRBJ1-2,TRBD1,TRBV28,many,TGTGCCAGCAGTTTATACCGGACAGGGTCTAACTATGGCTACACCTTC,CASSLYRTGSNYGYTF
TRBJ1-1,-,TRBV27,-,TGTGCCAGCAGTTTACGTGGGGAAATCGACACTGAAGCTTTCTTT,CASSLRGEIDTEAFF
TRBJ2-5,-,TRBV20-1,few,TGCAGTGCCCAACTAGGGGCGGACTTCCAAGAGACCCAGTACTTC,CSAQLGADFQETQYF
TRBJ2-7,TRBD1,TRBV10-3,-,TGTGCCATCAGCGGACAGGGCTCCTACGAGCAGTACTTC,CAISGQGSYEQYF
TRBJ2-7,-,TRBV7-2,many,TGTGCCAGCAGCTTAGCGCTGGCAGTGTACGAGCAGTACTTC,CASSLALAVYEQYF
TRBJ2-1,-,TRBV29-1,-,TGCAGCGTTGAGCTTGGGGGCCCTACCTACAATGAGCAGTTCTTC,CSVELGGPTYNEQFF
TRBJ1-4,-,TRBV20-1,few,TGCAGTGCTAGAGGGGACATCTTGAATAGTGAAAAACTGTTTTTT,CSARGDILNSEKLFF
TRBJ2-7,TRBD2,TRBV27,-,TGTGCCAGCGGGCCGACGCGGGGGAGATCCTACGAGCAGTACTTC,CASGPTRGRSYEQYF
TRBJ1-4,TRBD1,TRBV5-4,few,TGTGCCAGCAGCTTGGAACAGGGGGCAGGGGAAAAACTGTTTTTT,CASSLEQGAGEKLFF
TRBJ1-3,-,TRBV7-9,-,TGTGCCAGCAGCTTACCGGGAGGAAACACCATATATTTT,CASSLPGGNTIYF
TRBJ1-2,TRBD1,TRBV20-1,-,TGCAGTGCTAGTAGGGACAGCGGGAATAACTATGGCTACACCTTC,CSASRDSGNNYGYTF
TRBJ1-2,TRBD1,TRBV12-3/TRBV12-4,few,TGTGCCAGCAGTCACGGACAGGGGAGTGATGGCTACACCTTC,CASSHGQGSDGYTF
TRBJ2-5,TRBD2,TRBV28,once,TGTGCCAGCAGTCCCCCCGGGTCGGCGGGGGGGCGAGAGACCCAGTACTTC,CASSPPGSAGGRETQYF
TRBJ2-4,TRBD1,TRBV4-2,many,TGTGCCAGCAGCCATGGGGACAGAAACATTCAGTACTTC,CASSHGDRNIQYF
TRBJ1-6,-,TRBV28,-,TGTGCCAGCAGCGCCTCTTATAATTCACCCCTCCACTTT,CASSASYNSPLHF
TRBJ1-5,-,TRBV12-3/TRBV12-4,many,TGTGCCAGCAGTCCTCAGGTGGGAGGACAGCCCCAGCATTTT,CASSPQVGGQPQHF
TRBJ2-2,-,TRBV5-4,many,TGTGCCAGCAGCTTGGCAGGGGAACCCATTCCCGGGGAGCTGTTTTTT,CASSLAGEPIPGELFF
TRBJ2-7,-,TRBV5-6,-,TGTGCCAGCAGCTTGGCCCGGCAGGGGCGATCCTACGAGCAGTACTTC,CASSLARQGRSYEQYF
TRBJ1-6,TRBD1,TRBV20-1,few,TGCAGTGCCTTGCGGACAGGCGATAGTTCACCCCTCCACTTT,CSALRTGDSSPLHF
TRBJ2-1,-,TRBV2,-,TGTGCCAGCAGTGAAGCTCAGCCAGCCTACAATGAGCAGTTCTTC,CASSEAQPAYNEQFF
TRBJ2-2,TRBD1,TRBV19,-,TGTGCCAGTAGTCCACTACAGGGGGCGCGCGGCGGGGAGCTGCTTTTT,CASSPLQGARGGELLF
TRBJ2-7,TRBD1,TRBV5-6,few,TGTGCCAGCAGCTTATTCGGACAGGGCCCCTACGAGCAGTACTTC,CASSLFGQGPYEQYF
TRBJ1-6,-,TRBV20-1,-,TGCAGTGCTAGGGGCCAAGGGGGGATGGGGTATAATTCACCCCTCCACTTT,CSARGQGGMGYNSPLHF
TRBJ1-5,-,TRBV2,-,TGTGCCAGCACCGAGGAGGGGGATCGGCAGCCCCAGCATTTT,CASTEEGDRQPQHF
TRBJ2-5,-,TRBV7-3,-,TGTGCCAGCAGCTTAACTGGACAGAACGGAGAGACCCAGTACTTC,CASSLTGQNGETQYF
TRBJ1-1,TRBD1,TRBV6-5,few,TGTGCCAGCATGTGGACAGGGGCCATGAACACTGAAGCTTTCTTT,CASMWTGAMNTEAFF
TRBJ1-4,-,TRBV28,-,TGTGCCAGCAGCAAAACCGGGACCCCCGGGGAACTGTTTTTT,CASSKTGTPGELFF
TRBJ1-2,-,TRBV12-3/TRBV12-4,few,TGTGCCAGCAGGGACAGCCTTTCTAACTATGGCTACACCTTC,CASRDSLSNYGYTF